These 9 T cell receptor beta chains share one sample of origin, sequenced in a study of vaccination effects on CD4 cells after COVID-19. The assay was immunoSEQ multiplex PCR, and TCRdb's table has in-frame clones only and misses some. The sample records around 36,000 clones, around 68% being singletons. What these receptors recognize is not known. Antigen-specific CD4+ T cells were expanded (with viral peptide pools) by the ViraFEST assay ahead of sequencing. Culture proceeded for 10 days, and CD4+ T cells were then isolated. Negative nucleocapsid antibody tests before and after vaccination confirmed no previous SARS-CoV-2 infection. Sequenced material: CD4+ T cells from PBMCs cultured with SARS-CoV-2 spike peptides, taken before COVID-19 vaccination. These receptors were obtained from a human donor who received a COVID-19 vaccine.

The rearrangement links TRBV7-8 to TRBJ2-7; a weak D match, TRBD1 (5 bases). The CDR3 extends over 13 amino acids. Trimming pared 3 bases from V and 1 base from J, leaving 7 bases between. Germline assignment: CDR1 SGHVS and CDR2 FQNEAQ. The CDR3 nucleotides are TGTGCCAGCAGCTTGGACACATCCTACGAGCAGTACTTC. This sequence encodes CASSLDTSYEQYF.

The chain uses TRBV4-1 and TRBJ2-7, with TRBD1 identical over 9 bases. The length of the CDR3 is 16 residues. Looked up from germline, CDR1 is MGHRA and CDR2 is YSYEKL. Trimming removed 2 bases from V and 1 base from J; junction bases left unmatched: 6. The CDR3 coding sequence is TGCGCCAGCAGCCAACCGACAGGGGGTTCATCCTACGAGCAGTACTTC. It translates to CASSQPTGGSSYEQYF.

The chain recombines TRBV3-1 (or the pseudogene TRBV3-2) with TRBJ1-1; D is undetermined. Trimming took off 3 bases at V and 4 bases at J, with 9 bases between the two ends. CDR3 length equals 13 residues. CDR1 is LGHDT and CDR2 is YNNKEL in the germline V gene (reference sequence). The CDR3 DNA follows: TGTGCCAGCAGCCAGGCAGCCCGCACTGAAGCTTTCTTT. It yields the protein CASSQAARTEAFF.

This clone came up once. V is TRBV7-9 and J is TRBJ1-1; 7 positions match TRBD1. J lost 2 bases, V lost 1 base, and 1 base had no gene match. The germline V gene has CDR1 SEHNR and CDR2 FQNEAQ (reference sequence). The CDR3 length is 14 residues. CDR3 loop: CASSLGTGNTEAFF. The DNA of the CDR3 is TGTGCCAGCAGCTTAGGGACAGGCAACACTGAAGCTTTCTTT.

CDR3 sequence reads: CASGGDRATNYGYTF. For the CDR3, the DNA is TGTGCCAGCGGGGGAGACAGAGCCACCAACTATGGCTACACCTTC. The chain combines TRBV2 with TRBJ1-2, with D possibly TRBD1 on 5 matching bases. This CDR3 has 15 residues. Per the germline V gene, CDR1 is SNHLY and CDR2 is FYNNEI. V lost 8 bases and J 2 bases, leaving 18 bases between the germline ends.

The genes are TRBV5-1 and TRBJ2-1; D might be TRBD1 or TRBD2, each matching 5 bases. Germline lookup yields CDR1 SGHRS and CDR2 YFSETQ. This CDR3 has 14 amino acids. V lost 0 bases to trimming and J lost 6 bases, with 10 bases between them. CDR3 bases: TGCGCCAGCAGCTTGGATGGGACCGTCAATGAGCAGTTCTTC. Translating gives CASSLDGTVNEQFF.

The chain recombines TRBV27 with TRBJ1-1, with a weak D call TRBD1 (5 bases). CDR3 length: 16 residues. The germline gives CDR1 MNHEY, CDR2 SMNVEV (reference sequence). V lost 5 bases, J lost 0 bases, and 16 bases lay in between. Written as DNA, the CDR3 is TGTGCCAGCAGTCCCGCCTTGACAGTAATGAACACTGAAGCTTTCTTT. Its protein product is CASSPALTVMNTEAFF.

The V call is TRBV5-1, the J call TRBJ1-3; D possibly corresponds to TRBD1 (5 bases). Trimming pared 4 bases from V and 3 bases from J, leaving 17 bases between. The CDR3 has 16 amino acids. Germline V gene lookup returns CDR1 SGHRS and CDR2 YFSETQ. In DNA form, the CDR3 reads TGCGCCAGCAGCCCAGGAGGGGCCTTAAGTGGAAACACCATATATTTT. Translated, it gives CASSPGGALSGNTIYF.

The chain recombines TRBV9 with TRBJ1-6, with D perhaps matching TRBD1 (5 bases). The CDR3 loop spans 15 amino acids. Trimming removed 3 bases at V and 9 bases at J, with 16 bases between. The germline V gene encodes CDR1 SGDLS and CDR2 YYNGEE. CDR3 coding DNA: TGTGCCAGCAGCGGAGGACGGGGCTTTAGTTCACCCCTCCACTTT. It codes for CASSGGRGFSSPLHF.